Listed here are 18 T cell receptor beta chains from one sample, sequenced in a study of synovial regulatory T cells in juvenile arthritis. Sequenced by immunoSEQ multiplex PCR; TCRdb stores in-frame clones only, minus some. This sample's table has 9,000 to 10,000 clones. The sample consisted of Treg cells from blood. Subset: remaining (HLA-DR-negative) circulating blood Treg cells. All receptors derive from a donor younger than 30 with juvenile idiopathic arthritis.

The V gene is TRBV23-1, the J gene TRBJ1-5. TRBV23-1 carries the ORF label, with uncertain function. This CDR3 is 22 amino acids long. No DNA accompanies this entry. CDR3: CASSHSGSQQRLRKSWNQPQHF.

This chain uses TRBV2 with TRBJ2-7; the D gene TCRdb calls, TRBD2, cannot be checked with no DNA. CDR1 is SNHLY, CDR2 FYNNEI, per germline. The CDR3 loop spans 12 amino acids. No DNA accompanies this entry. Here the CDR3 reads CASSDLEGEQYF. The complete variable domain, with remaining parts taken from reference TRBV2 and TRBJ2-7, reads EPEVTQTPSHQVTQMGQEVILRCVPISNHLYFYWYRQILGQKVEFLVSFYNNEISEKSEIFDDQFSVERPDGSNFTLKIRSTKLEDSAMYFCASSDLEGEQYFGPGTRLTVT.

V usage is TRBV18 and J usage is TRBJ2-7; the D gene TCRdb calls, TRBD1, cannot be checked with no DNA. The V gene's germline CDR1 is KGHSH and CDR2 LQKENI. The CDR3 is made up of 15 amino acids. Only the protein is available. The CDR3 region is CASSPRQAESYEQYF.

The chain carries TRBV7-3 and TRBJ2-7; there is no DNA to check the TCRdb D call of TRBD2. This CDR3 spans 16 amino acids. No DNA has been recorded. Per the germline V gene, CDR1 is SGHTA and CDR2 is FQGTGA. The CDR3 protein is CASSLSPTSGINEQYF. Drawing the rest from reference TRBV7-3 and TRBJ2-7, the complete variable domain is GAGVSQTPSNKVTEKGKYVELRCDPISGHTALYWYRQSLGQGPEFLIYFQGTGAADDSGLPNDRFFAVRPEGSVSTLKIQRTERGDSAVYLCASSLSPTSGINEQYFGPGTRLTVT.

The chain carries TRBV7-2 and TRBJ2-5; TCRdb picks TRBD2, but there is no DNA to check that call. This CDR3 region has 15 residues. No DNA is given. Per the germline V gene, CDR1 is SGHTA and CDR2 is FQGNSA. This CDR3 reads CASSLAGGSGETQYF.

The gene calls are TRBV18 and TRBJ2-3. CDR1 is KGHSH and CDR2 is LQKENI in the germline V gene. The CDR3 extends over 12 amino acids. No DNA sequence was recorded. CDR3: CASSSPTDTQYF.

The chain recombines TRBV18 with TRBJ1-6. The length of the CDR3 is 15 residues. No nucleotide data were recorded. The germline V gene has CDR1 KGHSH and CDR2 LQKENI. CDR3 loop: CASSPSAASDSPLHF.

The chain uses TRBV21-1 and TRBJ1-2; TCRdb reports TRBD1, a call that lacks DNA to check it against. TRBV21-1 is a documented pseudogene. CDR3 length: 19 residues. The DNA is unrecorded. CDR3 residues: CASSVARTGAQEFGYGYTF.

The rearrangement uses TRBV5-4 and TRBJ2-3; TCRdb gives TRBD2 as the D gene, but with no DNA this cannot be confirmed. Germline-derived CDR1 and CDR2 are SGHNT and YYREEE (reference sequence). The CDR3 contains 17 residues. No DNA is recorded. The CDR3 loop is CASSPRLAGVGTDTQYF.

The chain carries TRBV9 and TRBJ1-3. This CDR3 comprises 16 residues. No DNA is listed. Germline-derived CDR1 and CDR2 are SGDLS and YYNGEE. The CDR3 is CASSVGDGATGNTIYF.

The chain employs TRBV20-1 and TRBJ2-3; the D call from TCRdb, TRBD2, cannot be confirmed without DNA. Germline values: CDR1 DFQATT, CDR2 SNEGSKA (reference sequence). This CDR3 contains 11 residues. Only the protein is available. This chain's CDR3 is CSATGGDTQYF.

The chain uses TRBV10-3 and TRBJ1-2; TCRdb picks TRBD1, but there is no DNA to check that call. Germline CDR1 reads ENHRY; CDR2 reads SYGVKD. The CDR3 consists of 15 residues. The entry carries no DNA sequence. This chain's CDR3 is CAISDRPGQRYGYTF.

The J gene is TRBJ2-4, the V gene TRBV9; there is no DNA to check the TCRdb D call of TRBD1. The CDR3 runs 16 residues. No DNA is recorded. Germline loops: CDR1 SGDLS, CDR2 YYNGEE. This CDR3 reads CASSPGLGTGRNIQYF.

This clone is called medium-sized based on its frequency. J is TRBJ1-2 and V is TRBV19; TCRdb reports TRBD1, a call that lacks DNA to check it against. CDR1 is LNHDA and CDR2 is SQIVND in the germline V gene (reference sequence). This CDR3 spans 13 amino acids. DNA was not recorded. The CDR3 spells CASSGSGGDGYTF.

Here the CDR3 reads CASRRTNTGELFF. The chain is built from TRBV19 and TRBJ2-2. Germline V CDR1 and CDR2: LNHDA, SQIVND (reference sequence). The CDR3 has 13 residues. DNA is not on record.

The chain employs TRBV5-1 and TRBJ2-7; the D call from TCRdb, TRBD1, cannot be confirmed without DNA. Per the germline V gene, CDR1 is SGHRS and CDR2 is YFSETQ. The CDR3 contains 17 residues. The entry carries no DNA sequence. CDR3 in amino acids: CASSLRPNRGSSYEQYF.

The chain employs TRBV27 and TRBJ2-3; the TRBD2 assignment by TCRdb is unverifiable without DNA. This CDR3 has 14 amino acids. The record lacks a DNA sequence. Germline-derived CDR1 and CDR2 are MNHEY and SMNVEV (reference sequence). CDR3: CASGQAERTDTQYF.

This chain joins TRBV7-2 and TRBJ1-2. Germline CDR1 and CDR2: SGHTA and FQGNSA. CDR3 length: 13 residues. There is no recorded DNA. Here the CDR3 reads CASSPRSGFGYTF.